The sequence of this T cell receptor (beta chain) was determined in a study of Graves' ophthalmopathy and Graves' hyperthyroidism. Study-wide results and limits: Blood shared most expanded thyroid clonotypes above 0.001 frequency. Ophthalmopathy progression was predicted by the model at 55% to 71% sensitivity and 72.22% specificity.

Enrolled hyperthyroidism patients had a new diagnosis, a duration under 2 months, and an age of 18 to 65. Fresh peripheral blood, over 9.5 ml, was the PBMC source. Looked up from germline, CDR1 is SGHTA and CDR2 is FQGNSA. J gave up 5 bases and V 5 bases, and 10 bases lay outside the gene matches. The CDR3 totals 15 residues. Using RNA transcripts, the TCR beta CDR3 regions were amplified. An opening RT-PCR round employed HTBI primers and preceded a second-round multiplex PCR. TCRdb re-called the multiplex PCR reads through MiXCR, storing one row per CDR3 protein. Altogether roughly 420,000 distinct CDR3 sequences are present, around a fifth being singletons, with the ten largest covering under 3.5%. This clonotype was seen more than once but under ten times. Its specificity is unknown.

Sequencing was carried out using peripheral blood. The TCR comes from a woman aged 18-29 years with stable Graves' hyperthyroidism. The chain joins TRBV7-2 to TRBJ2-5, with 8 bases lining up with TRBD1. The chain's CDR3 is CASSPSPDRGETQYF. The CDR3 DNA reads TGTGCCAGCAGCCCTAGCCCCGACAGGGGTGAGACCCAGTACTTC.